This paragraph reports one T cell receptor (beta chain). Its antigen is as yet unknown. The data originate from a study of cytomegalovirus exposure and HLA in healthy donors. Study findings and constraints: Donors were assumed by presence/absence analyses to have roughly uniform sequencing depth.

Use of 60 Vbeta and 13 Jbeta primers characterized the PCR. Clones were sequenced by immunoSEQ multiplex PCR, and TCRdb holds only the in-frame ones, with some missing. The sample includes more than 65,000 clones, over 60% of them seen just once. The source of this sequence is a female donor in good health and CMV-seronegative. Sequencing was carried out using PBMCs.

The CDR3 loop is CAISESGGRAIEQFF. For the CDR3, the DNA is TGTGCCATCAGTGAGTCTGGCGGGAGGGCCATTGAGCAGTTCTTC. This rearrangement joins TRBV10-3 to TRBJ2-1; 9 bases align to TRBD2. The CDR3 loop spans 15 amino acids. Germline loops: CDR1 ENHRY, CDR2 SYGVKD. V was pared by 0 bases and J by 9 bases, with 6 bases of the junction left unmatched.